The next 23 T cell receptor beta chains were all read from a single sample in a study of T-cell memory formation after mild COVID-19. In TCRdb, the 5' RACE reads were re-called with MiXCR into one record per CDR3 protein. Among 250,000 to 300,000 distinct CDR3 sequences, around 15% were seen once, and the ten largest hold approximately 25%. Specimen: PBMCs or a T cell subset sorted from them (not recorded which). The receptors derive from a man aged 18 to 35 who had mild COVID-19 (a few samples of this study predate the infection). Cell type and time point are not known.

The CDR3: CASSPRRQRETQYF. The CDR3 DNA reads TGTGCCAGCAGCCCCCGCCGACAGAGGGAGACCCAGTACTTC. The chain carries TRBV27 and TRBJ2-5, with a tentative D call TRBD1 (5 bases). The CDR3 extends over 14 amino acids. Looked up from germline, CDR1 is MNHEY and CDR2 is SMNVEV (reference sequence). V was clipped by 6 bases and J by 5 bases, with 16 bases between them.

This clonotype was seen more than once but under ten times. The V call is TRBV29-1, the J call TRBJ2-3; TRBD2 aligns across 8 bases. The germline CDR1 and CDR2 sequences are SQVTM and ANQGSEA. CDR3 length: 16 amino acids. V shed 0 bases, J shed 4 bases, and the junction held 9 bases outside the gene matches. Written as DNA, the CDR3 is TGCAGCGTTGAAGATCTTCGAGCGGGGGTGTCAGATACGCAGTATTTT. Its translation is CSVEDLRAGVSDTQYF.

This clonotype was observed a few times. The genes are TRBV7-9 and TRBJ2-7, with a possible D match to TRBD1 (6 bases). This CDR3 comprises 15 residues. V gave up 1 base and J gave up 1 base, with 11 bases separating them. Germline V gives CDR1 SEHNR, CDR2 FQNEAQ (reference sequence). The CDR3 region is CASSLGQGPSYEQYF. Here the CDR3 DNA reads TGTGCCAGCAGCTTAGGGCAGGGGCCATCCTACGAGCAGTACTTC.

The chain has TRBV30 and TRBJ1-1, with TRBD1 matching 8 bases. Germline CDR1 is GTSNPN and CDR2 is SVGIG (reference sequence). V trimming: 4 bases; J trimming: 6 bases; junction bases outside the gene matches: 4. This CDR3 has 12 amino acids. The CDR3 region is CAWIRGRAEAFF. DNA of the CDR3: TGTGCCTGGATCAGGGGGCGAGCTGAAGCTTTCTTT.

V usage is TRBV4-2 and J usage is TRBJ1-3; D remains ambiguous. Deletions cut 6 bases from V and 0 bases from J, with 12 bases between. The CDR3 length is 15 residues. Germline V CDR1 and CDR2: LGHNA, YNFKEQ. CDR3 protein: CASSPPRVSGNTIYF. The CDR3 bases are TGTGCCAGCAGTCCCCCACGCGTCTCTGGAAACACCATATATTTT.

This clonotype was seen more than once but under ten times. V is TRBV10-3 and J is TRBJ1-6, with 8 nucleotides matching TRBD1. Germline V gives CDR1 ENHRY, CDR2 SYGVKD. Germline trimming cut 5 bases from V and 7 bases from J; bases unmatched to any gene: 7. The CDR3 extends over 15 amino acids. CDR3 DNA sequence: TGTGCCATCAGTAACGGACAGGGAGAAAATTCACCCCTCCACTTT. It specifies CAISNGQGENSPLHF.

On this clonotype itself: This clone may be a read error of a much larger clone one base away. The rearrangement joins TRBV6-2 or TRBV6-3 to TRBJ2-7; the D gene is possibly TRBD2 (6 bases). The CDR3 is made up of 12 amino acids. V was shortened by 4 bases and J by 5 bases, with 9 bases between the two germline ends. Looked up from germline, CDR1 is MNHEY and CDR2 is SVGEGT. This CDR3 reads CASSWTGDEQYV. The CDR3 DNA sequence: TGTGCCAGCAGTTGGACGGGGGACGAGCAGTACGTC.

J is TRBJ1-5 and V is TRBV4-1; tentative D call: TRBD1 (5 bases). Trimming stripped 2 bases from V and 6 bases from J, with 8 bases between. The CDR3 has 13 residues. Germline V lookup: CDR1 MGHRA, CDR2 YSYEKL. The CDR3 DNA reads as TGCGCCAGCAGCCAATCGAGGGGTCAGCCCCAGCATTTT. Its translation: CASSQSRGQPQHF.

This chain joins TRBV5-1 and TRBJ2-7; possibly TRBD2 for D (5 bases). Germline values: CDR1 SGHRS, CDR2 YFSETQ. The CDR3 length is 12 residues. Trimming took off 0 bases at V and 6 bases at J, with 7 bases between the two ends. The CDR3 bases are TGCGCCAGCAGCTTGGTCGGGGTCGAGCAGTACTTC. Protein product: CASSLVGVEQYF.

This clonotype was observed a few times. The CDR3 reads CASSRQGEEFYGYTF. Written as DNA, the CDR3 is TGCGCCAGCAGCCGGCAAGGGGAGGAATTCTATGGCTACACCTTC. The gene calls are TRBV4-1 and TRBJ1-2; the D gene is possibly TRBD1 (5 bases). Germline V gene lookup returns CDR1 MGHRA and CDR2 YSYEKL. Trimming shortened V by 4 bases and J by 4 bases, and 16 bases separated the two germline ends. The CDR3 is 15 amino acids.

The sample holds a few counts of this clonotype. This chain links TRBV2 with TRBJ2-3; D perhaps matches TRBD2 (6 bases). Looked up from germline, CDR1 is SNHLY and CDR2 is FYNNEI. CDR3 size: 15 residues. With 7 bases removed from V and 0 bases from J, the gap between germline ends came to 14 bases. The CDR3 DNA reads as TGTGCCAGCAAGAACGGGGGATCTAGCACAGATACGCAGTATTTT. This sequence encodes CASKNGGSSTDTQYF.

This chain links TRBV9 with TRBJ2-2; D is uncertain. The V and J ends lost 3 bases and 3 bases respectively, with 12 bases between them. CDR3 length: 15 residues. Germline V CDR1 and CDR2: SGDLS, YYNGEE. The DNA for the CDR3 is TGTGCCAGCAGCGCGGACGCCGCCTACACCGGGGAGCTGTTTTTT. It encodes CASSADAAYTGELFF.

This chain connects TRBV6-5 to TRBJ1-4, with D tentatively TRBD1 (6 bases). The germline V gene encodes CDR1 MNHEY and CDR2 SVGAGI. The ends were cut back, 5 bases at V and 3 bases at J, with 13 bases in the middle. The CDR3 covers 15 residues. The CDR3 spells CASSPDRTANEKLFF. CDR3 in DNA: TGTGCCAGCAGTCCTGACAGGACCGCTAATGAAAAACTGTTTTTT.

The chain combines TRBV5-6 with TRBJ1-3; no reliable D call. CDR3 length: 18 amino acids. V gave up 0 bases and J gave up 0 bases, with 16 bases separating them. From germline, CDR1 is SGHDT and CDR2 YYEEEE. The CDR3 nucleotides are TGTGCCAGCAGCTTGGGTCCCGCACAGAGCGGCTCTGGAAACACCATATATTTT. It is translated as CASSLGPAQSGSGNTIYF.

The rearrangement uses TRBV12-3 or TRBV12-4 and TRBJ1-1; D remains ambiguous. The CDR3 contains 13 residues. Between the trimmed V and J ends, which lost 3 bases and 13 bases, there was a span of 18 bases. This CDR3 reads CASSFQDGRRSFF. The CDR3 DNA reads as TGTGCCAGCAGTTTTCAGGACGGTCGTCGCAGTTTCTTT.

On this clonotype: A much larger clone is a single base away; this may be a read error. The J gene is TRBJ2-5, the V gene TRBV4-3; 8 nucleotides line up with TRBD1. This CDR3 contains 15 residues. Germline CDR1 and CDR2: LGHNA and YSLEER. The V gene end was trimmed by 6 bases and the J gene end by 5 bases; junction bases not matched to a gene: 11. The CDR3 spells CASSWARGHGETQYF. The CDR3 nucleotides read TGCGCCAGCAGTTGGGCCAGGGGGCACGGTGAGACCCAGTACTTC.

This clonotype was seen a few times. This chain uses TRBV10-3 with TRBJ1-2; TRBD1 might be the D (6 bases). Germline-derived CDR1 and CDR2 are ENHRY and SYGVKD. Trimming stripped 4 bases from V and 13 bases from J, with 16 bases between. This CDR3 comprises 12 residues. CDR3 nucleotides: TGTGCCATCAGTGGTGCCCAGGGGAGGTCCACCTTC. This codes for CAISGAQGRSTF.

The chain combines TRBV7-2 with TRBJ2-6; possible D gene TRBD2, 5 bases. Trimming took 6 bases from V and 2 from J, leaving 11 bases between them. Germline lookup yields CDR1 SGHTA and CDR2 FQGNSA. CDR3 length: 15 residues. The CDR3 nucleotides are TGTGCCAGCAGTTCGCCGACTACTGGGGCCAACGTCCTGACTTTC. Translation gives CASSSPTTGANVLTF.

The CDR3 region is CSALPSGDPRDEQYF. CDR3 DNA sequence: TGCAGTGCCCTACCCAGCGGGGACCCTCGGGACGAGCAGTACTTC. This chain uses TRBV20-1 with TRBJ2-7, with 7 bases matching TRBD2. The CDR3 covers 15 residues. Germline V gene sequence: CDR1 DFQATT, CDR2 SNEGSKA (reference sequence). After removal of 6 bases from V and 5 bases from J, the junction contained 16 bases not matched to a gene.

This clonotype was observed a few times. The V call is TRBV4-1, the J call TRBJ2-7, with no clear D. This CDR3 has 16 residues. The germline gives CDR1 MGHRA, CDR2 YSYEKL. The germline V and J ends were trimmed by 1 base and 0 bases, with 13 bases remaining between them. In DNA, the CDR3 is TGCGCCAGCAGCCAAGTTGTAGATCCTACCTCCTACGAGCAGTACTTC. Translating gives CASSQVVDPTSYEQYF.

This clonotype has more than one count but fewer than ten. V is TRBV2 and J is TRBJ2-5; D ambiguous. CDR3 length: 13 residues. CDR1 and CDR2 from the germline V gene are SNHLY and FYNNEI. V lost 3 bases and J 5 bases, leaving 10 bases between the germline ends. The DNA for the CDR3 is TGTGCCAGCAGTGAGCGGATTGGGGAGACCCAGTACTTC. This sequence encodes CASSERIGETQYF.

The chain has TRBV4-3 and TRBJ1-6; D is unresolved. The CDR3 is made up of 13 amino acids. Germline V gene lookup returns CDR1 LGHNA and CDR2 YSLEER. V dropped 0 bases and J dropped 11 bases, with 8 bases sitting between them. The CDR3 reads CASSQDRGPPLHF. The CDR3 DNA sequence: TGCGCCAGCAGCCAAGATCGTGGGCCACCCCTCCACTTT.

This clonotype was seen only a few times. The chain carries TRBV4-3 and TRBJ2-5; D possibly corresponds to TRBD2 (6 bases). CDR1 LGHNA and CDR2 YSLEER come from the germline V gene. Trimming removed 0 bases at V and 7 bases at J, with 15 bases between. The CDR3 runs 15 residues. CDR3 nucleotides: TGCGCCAGCAGCCAAGAAGGGGAGGCACCCGGGACCCAGTACTTC. It encodes CASSQEGEAPGTQYF.